The 8 T cell receptor beta chains given below trace back to one sample, sequenced in a study of CD8 T cells in ankylosing spondylitis. MiXCR, applied by TCRdb to the 5' RACE reads, yields one record per CDR3 protein. The sample holds about 400,000 distinct CDR3 sequences, approximately 22% seen once. Material: blood, either unsorted or a sorted T cell fraction (not recorded which). All receptors derive from a male donor with ankylosing spondylitis or in good health (not recorded which).

The rearrangement links TRBV4-2 to TRBJ2-5; D is perhaps TRBD2 (5 bases). The germline gives CDR1 LGHNA, CDR2 YNFKEQ. The CDR3 contains 22 residues. The V gene lost 4 bases and the J gene lost 4 bases, with 37 bases spanning the gap. CDR3 sequence reads: CASSPFPVQDLSPAGPVETQYF. The CDR3 DNA sequence: TGTGCCAGCAGCCCATTCCCAGTCCAGGATTTGAGTCCCGCGGGTCCCGTAGAGACCCAGTACTTC.

This clonotype was detected only once. This rearrangement joins TRBV3-1 to TRBJ2-1; D may be TRBD1 (6 bases). V lost 4 bases and J lost 6, with 13 bases in between. This CDR3 is 14 amino acids long. From germline, CDR1 is LGHDT and CDR2 YNNKEL (reference sequence). CDR3 DNA sequence: TGTGCCAGCAGCCCTAAACTAGGGGGCAATGAGCAGTTCTTC. Encoded protein: CASSPKLGGNEQFF.

In DNA form, the CDR3 reads TGCGCCAGCAGCCAAGTAATAGGGAACACTGAAGCTTTCTTT. Residues: CASSQVIGNTEAFF. This rearrangement joins TRBV4-1 to TRBJ1-1; D remains ambiguous. The CDR3 spans 14 residues. Germline loops: CDR1 MGHRA, CDR2 YSYEKL. V was pared by 1 base and J by 1 base, with 7 bases between.

The rearrangement uses TRBV5-1 and TRBJ2-3, with unresolved D. This CDR3 has 17 amino acids. Germline V gene data show CDR1 as SGHRS and CDR2 as YFSETQ. V was clipped by 5 bases and J by 1 base, with 20 bases between them. The CDR3 bases are TGCGCCAGCAGTCCCGAGGCCGGGTGGCTTGGCACAGATACGCAGTATTTT. Its protein is CASSPEAGWLGTDTQYF. The complete variable domain, with remaining parts taken from reference TRBV5-1 and TRBJ2-3, reads KAGVTQTPRYLIKTRGQQVTLSCSPISGHRSVSWYQQTPGQGLQFLFEYFSETQRNKGNFPGRFSGRQFSNSRSEMNVSTLELGDSALYLCASSPEAGWLGTDTQYFGPGTRLTVL.

This clonotype showed up just a few times. The gene calls are TRBV20-1 and TRBJ1-2; D call uncertain. V was pared by 7 bases and J by 4 bases, with 10 bases between. CDR1 is DFQATT and CDR2 is SNEGSKA in the germline V gene (reference sequence). The CDR3 is 11 amino acids. The CDR3 coding sequence is TGCAGTGTAAGGACTTCCTATGGCTACACCTTC. Residues: CSVRTSYGYTF.

V and J are TRBV4-1 and TRBJ2-1, with a possible D match to TRBD2 (5 bases). The ends were cut back, 1 base at V and 3 bases at J, with 16 bases in the middle. The CDR3 length is 17 residues. The germline gives CDR1 MGHRA, CDR2 YSYEKL. The CDR3 spells CASSQGGQQANYNEQFF. As DNA, the CDR3 is TGCGCCAGCAGCCAAGGAGGGCAGCAGGCGAACTACAATGAGCAGTTCTTC.

This clonotype occurred a few times. V is TRBV4-1 and J is TRBJ2-7, with 10 bases aligning to TRBD1. The CDR3 spans 13 residues. The J segment lost 6 bases and the V segment lost 3 bases, leaving 2 bases of the junction unmatched. CDR1 MGHRA and CDR2 YSYEKL come from the germline V gene. The CDR3: CASSQTGGSEQYF. The DNA for the CDR3 is TGCGCCAGCAGCCAGACAGGGGGCAGCGAGCAGTACTTC.

There are a few counts of this clonotype. The chain is built from TRBV20-1 and TRBJ2-7; TRBD2 aligns across 9 bases. This CDR3 has 15 residues. In germline, CDR1 is DFQATT, CDR2 SNEGSKA (reference sequence). V trimming: 3 bases; J trimming: 4 bases; junction bases outside the gene matches: 10. The CDR3 nucleotides read TGCAGTGCTAGGTTCCCTAGCGGGGACCCTTACGAGCAGTACTTC. This encodes CSARFPSGDPYEQYF.